A selection of T cell receptor beta chains follows, all from one sample in a study of T cells after yellow fever vaccination. Each CDR3 protein is one row after TCRdb ran MiXCR on the 5' RACE reads. Altogether a few hundred thousand distinct CDR3 sequences are present, 6.9% being singletons, with the ten largest covering roughly 0.86%. The sequenced sample was CD4+ T cells sorted from PBMCs, obtained 15 days after the yellow fever booster vaccination. The source of these receptors is a man younger than 40 who received the YFV17D yellow fever vaccine. Both conserved end residues are part of each CDR3. A D gene is named only where the DNA matches it firmly. Size is omitted from some rows. Given values are once, few, many or a class for expanded clones.

>14|TRBV20-1|TRBD2|TRBJ2-3|.
CRAGRAGAADTQYF
TGCAGGGCAGGACGAGCGGGGGCCGCAGATACGCAGTATTTT
>14|TRBV14|.|TRBJ2-5|.
CASSRWVGQETQYF
TGTGCCAGCAGCCGCTGGGTGGGACAAGAGACCCAGTACTTC
>14|TRBV21-1|.|TRBJ2-5|few
CASSATGGQETQYF
TGTGCCAGCAGCGCCACAGGGGGGCAAGAGACCCAGTACTTC
>11|TRBV18|.|TRBJ2-5|.
CASSRLETQYF
TGTGCCAGCTCAAGGTTGGAGACCCAGTACTTC
>16|TRBV11-2|TRBD2|TRBJ2-5|many
CASSLHIGEGQETQYF
TGTGCCAGCAGCTTACATATTGGGGAGGGCCAAGAGACCCAGTACTTC
>13|TRBV20-1|.|TRBJ2-7|.
CSAKQDGTNEQYF
TGCAGTGCTAAGCAGGACGGGACCAACGAGCAGTACTTC
>12|TRBV29-1|.|TRBJ2-1|few
CSVVRQYNEQFF
TGCAGCGTTGTTCGGCAGTACAATGAGCAGTTCTTC
>14|TRBV7-6|.|TRBJ2-7|few
CASSFGLRTYEQYF
TGTGCCAGCAGCTTCGGACTGCGAACCTACGAGCAGTACTTC
>13|TRBV28|.|TRBJ2-2|many
CAAGTLATGELFF
TGTGCCGCCGGGACCCTGGCCACCGGGGAGCTGTTTTTT
>16|TRBV5-6|.|TRBJ1-1|.
CASSLRSAGLNTEAFF
TGTGCCAGCAGCTTAAGGTCCGCAGGGTTAAACACTGAAGCTTTCTTT
>14|TRBV28|TRBD1|TRBJ2-7|many
CASSPSVRGFEQYF
TGTGCCAGCAGCCCCTCGGTCAGGGGGTTCGAGCAGTACTTC
>13|TRBV7-2|.|TRBJ2-7|.
CASSEPGWAEQYF
TGTGCCAGCAGCGAACCCGGGTGGGCCGAGCAGTACTTC
>14|TRBV5-1|.|TRBJ2-7|few
CASSPQGGTYEQYF
TGCGCCAGCAGTCCGCAGGGGGGTACCTACGAGCAGTACTTC
>14|TRBV20-1|TRBD2|TRBJ2-1|.
CSAITGLGHNEQFF
TGCAGTGCTATTACGGGACTAGGGCACAATGAGCAGTTCTTC
>13|TRBV10-3|.|TRBJ1-1|many
CAIRNDGYTEAFF
TGTGCCATCAGGAACGACGGATACACTGAAGCTTTCTTT
>14|TRBV27|.|TRBJ2-3|many
CASSLTDNTDTQYF
TGTGCCAGCAGTTTAACTGACAACACAGATACGCAGTATTTT
>15|TRBV5-1|.|TRBJ2-2|many
CASSARAKNTGELFF
TGCGCCAGCAGTGCAAGGGCGAAAAACACCGGGGAGCTGTTTTTT
>17|TRBV5-6|.|TRBJ2-1|.
CARRMGINSGDYNEQFF
TGTGCCAGACGAATGGGGATAAACTCGGGGGACTACAATGAGCAGTTCTTC
>12|TRBV29-1|.|TRBJ2-3|many
CSVERDTDTQYF
TGCAGCGTTGAAAGGGACACAGATACGCAGTATTTT
>14|TRBV19|TRBD1|TRBJ2-2|few
CASSITGGTGELFF
TGTGCCAGTAGTATCACAGGGGGCACCGGGGAGCTGTTTTTT
>15|TRBV15|TRBD1|TRBJ2-7|many
CATSRRRDSSYEQYF
TGTGCCACCAGCAGGAGACGGGACAGCTCCTACGAGCAGTACTTC
>17|TRBV10-3|.|TRBJ2-5|many
CAISESGSLNYKETQYF
TGTGCCATCAGTGAGTCGGGCAGCCTTAATTACAAAGAGACCCAGTACTTC
>14|TRBV12-3/TRBV12-4|.|TRBJ2-2|.
CASSARQGSGELFF
TGTGCCAGCAGTGCCAGGCAGGGTTCTGGGGAGCTGTTTTTT
>15|TRBV7-2|.|TRBJ1-1|many
CASSLVGRVNTEAFF
TGTGCCAGCAGCTTAGTAGGGAGGGTGAACACTGAAGCTTTCTTT
>14|TRBV20-1|TRBD1|TRBJ2-5|.
CSARRDRVLETQYF
TGCAGTGCTAGAAGGGACAGGGTATTAGAGACCCAGTACTTC
>12|TRBV20-1|.|TRBJ1-6|many
CSARVQGSPLHF
TGCAGTGCTAGAGTCCAGGGATCACCCCTCCACTTT
>13|TRBV20-1|.|TRBJ2-5|many
CSASRTEKETQYF
TGCAGTGCTAGCCGGACGGAAAAAGAGACCCAGTACTTC